This record covers a single TCR beta chain. Its antigen is not known. The source of the sample is a study of cytomegalovirus exposure and HLA in healthy donors. Study-wide results and caveats: The authors later found HLA-associated TCR beta chains more clonally expanded than equally common others.

It was with 60 Vbeta and 13 Jbeta primers that the PCR ran. The assay was immunoSEQ multiplex PCR, and TCRdb's table has in-frame clones only and misses some. The table shows approximately 210,000 clones, with around 87% occurring only once. The CDR3 covers 13 residues. Germline CDR1 reads SQVTM; CDR2 reads ANQGSEA. V dropped 7 bases and J dropped 4; count of bases not matched to a gene: 7. The receptor was derived from a man aged 30 to 39 in good health and CMV-seronegative. Sequencing input: PBMCs. The genes are TRBV29-1 and TRBJ1-2; TRBD1 aligns across 9 bases. The CDR3 DNA sequence: TGCAGCGCTAGGGACAGGGAAAGCTATGGCTACACCTTC. Its protein is CSARDRESYGYTF. Full variable domain (remainder filled in from reference TRBV29-1 and TRBJ1-2): SAVISQKPSRDICQRGTSLTIQCQVDSQVTMMFWYRQQPGQSLTLIATANQGSEATYESGFVIDKFPISRPNLTFSTLTVSNMSPEDSSIYLCSARDRESYGYTFGSGTRLTVV.